This entry lists 17 T cell receptor beta chains sequenced from one sample in a study of CD8 T cells in ankylosing spondylitis. TCRdb independently ran MiXCR on the 5' RACE reads; one entry per CDR3 protein. The sample consists of over 100,000 distinct CDR3 sequences, about 10% of them appearing once. Sequenced sample: blood, either unsorted or a sorted T cell fraction (not recorded which). These receptor sequences come from a female donor with ankylosing spondylitis or in good health (not recorded which).

At least ten counts were recorded for this clonotype. J is TRBJ2-2 and V is TRBV29-1; 8 nucleotides match TRBD2. Germline CDR1 is SQVTM and CDR2 is ANQGSEA. This CDR3 contains 16 residues. The V and J ends lost 3 bases and 2 bases, in that order; junction bases with no gene match: 8. This CDR3 is CSVEQAGDSNTGELFF. CDR3 DNA: TGCAGCGTTGAGCAAGCGGGGGACTCCAACACCGGGGAGCTGTTTTTT.

This clonotype was counted ten times or more. This chain joins TRBV5-1 and TRBJ2-5; possible D gene TRBD1, 5 bases. CDR1 is SGHRS and CDR2 is YFSETQ in the germline V gene. This CDR3 region has 15 residues. Trimming cost V 6 bases and J 1 base, with 16 bases left between them. CDR3 nucleotide sequence: TGCGCCAGCACCCTCGACAGTGGAATCCAAGAGACCCAGTACTTC. This encodes CASTLDSGIQETQYF.

This clonotype showed up many times. The rearrangement joins TRBV20-1 to TRBJ2-1; D tentatively reads TRBD1 or TRBD2 (6 bases each). V shed 0 bases and J shed 3 bases, with 12 bases lying between them. CDR1 DFQATT and CDR2 SNEGSKA come from the germline V gene (reference sequence). CDR3 length: 15 amino acids. The CDR3 here is CSARDGGRSYNEQFF. The DNA of the CDR3 is TGCAGTGCTAGAGATGGGGGGCGAAGCTACAATGAGCAGTTCTTC.

This clonotype was recorded at least ten times. V gene TRBV29-1 combines with J gene TRBJ2-1; D might be TRBD2 (5 bases). Germline CDR1 and CDR2: SQVTM and ANQGSEA. The CDR3 contains 15 residues. Between the trimmed V and J ends, which lost 1 base and 0 bases, there was a span of 10 bases. This CDR3 reads CSVEGRGSSYNEQFF. Here the CDR3 DNA reads TGCAGCGTTGAAGGCCGGGGATCCTCCTACAATGAGCAGTTCTTC.

This clonotype was counted at least ten times. The chain combines TRBV13 with TRBJ1-6, with D possibly TRBD1 on 6 matching bases. The CDR3 extends over 15 amino acids. V shed 5 bases and J shed 10 bases, with 18 bases lying between them. CDR1 PRHDT and CDR2 FYEKMQ come from the germline V gene (reference sequence). The CDR3 loop reads CASSRGQSDKSPLHF. The CDR3 DNA follows: TGTGCCAGCAGCAGAGGACAGTCCGACAAGTCACCCCTCCACTTT.

This clonotype appeared many times. The CDR3 is CASGSRTGELFF. CDR3 DNA: TGTGCCAGCGGGAGTCGGACCGGGGAGCTGTTTTTT. V usage is TRBV14 and J usage is TRBJ2-2; D is possibly TRBD2 (5 bases). Trimming removed 8 bases at V and 5 bases at J, with 9 bases between. This CDR3 has 12 residues. From germline, CDR1 is SGHDN and CDR2 FVKESK.

This clonotype came up many times. The V call is TRBV11-2, the J call TRBJ1-3; D ambiguous. The CDR3 length is 16 residues. Germline assignment: CDR1 SGHAT and CDR2 FQNNGV. The V end was cut by 4 bases, the J end by 0 bases, with 13 bases between. Here the CDR3 reads CASSSRLELSGNTIYF. The CDR3 DNA is TGTGCCAGCAGCTCTCGCCTCGAACTCTCTGGAAACACCATATATTTT.

This clonotype was counted at least ten times. J is TRBJ1-1 and V is TRBV27; D not resolved. Germline assignment: CDR1 MNHEY and CDR2 SMNVEV (reference sequence). Trimming cost V 5 bases and J 1 base, with 11 bases left between them. This CDR3 contains 14 residues. The CDR3 spells CASSERVKNTEAFF. CDR3 DNA: TGTGCCAGCAGTGAAAGGGTGAAGAACACTGAAGCTTTCTTT.

The chain recombines TRBV11-3 with TRBJ1-1; possible D gene TRBD1, 5 bases. The CDR3 is made up of 14 amino acids. The V gene lost 6 bases and the J gene lost 2 bases, with 13 bases spanning the gap. The germline CDR1 and CDR2 sequences are SGHNT and YENEEA. Written as DNA, the CDR3 is TGTGCCAGCAGTTTCACAAGGGGCAACACTGAAGCTTTCTTT. It specifies CASSFTRGNTEAFF.

This chain connects TRBV29-1 to TRBJ2-3; D may be TRBD1 (5 bases). V shed 3 bases and J shed 4 bases, with 20 bases lying between them. Germline CDR1 SQVTM, CDR2 ANQGSEA. The CDR3 contains 16 residues. The CDR3 loop is CSVDRWAGMSADTQYF. CDR3 DNA: TGCAGCGTTGATAGGTGGGCAGGGATGAGCGCAGATACGCAGTATTTT.

This clonotype has a count of ten or more. The chain links TRBV15 to TRBJ1-6; TRBD1 is a possible D gene (5 bases). V was shortened by 5 bases and J by 0 bases, with 11 bases between the two germline ends. CDR1 is LNHNV and CDR2 is YYDKDF in the germline V gene (reference sequence). The CDR3 extends over 16 amino acids. The CDR3 coding sequence is TGTGCCACCAGCCCTAAGGGGAGCTCCTATAATTCACCCCTCCACTTT. Encoded protein: CATSPKGSSYNSPLHF.

This clonotype was counted many times. The rearrangement joins TRBV24-1 to TRBJ2-1, with TRBD2 identical over 8 bases. The germline gives CDR1 KGHDR, CDR2 SFDVKD. Germline trimming cut 5 bases from V and 10 bases from J; bases unmatched to any gene: 6. The CDR3 spans 13 residues. The CDR3 loop reads CATSASGSGEQFF. The CDR3 nucleotides read TGTGCCACCAGTGCCAGCGGGAGCGGCGAGCAGTTCTTC.

This clonotype was observed a handful of times. The chain couples TRBV5-5 to TRBJ1-2, with D perhaps matching TRBD1 (5 bases). The V end was cut by 1 base, the J end by 4 bases, with 14 bases between. CDR1 is SGHKS and CDR2 is YYEKEE in the germline V gene (reference sequence). The CDR3 extends over 15 amino acids. As DNA, the CDR3 is TGTGCCAGCAGCTTGTTCCAGGGCGGTAGCTATGGCTACACCTTC. Translation: CASSLFQGGSYGYTF.

Concerning this clonotype itself: Germline and junction disagree at one end, which may indicate a read error. V is TRBV25-1 and J is TRBJ1-1, with no clear D. This CDR3 is 13 amino acids long. Germline assignment: CDR1 MGHDK and CDR2 SYGVNS. This CDR3 reads CTSSLEADAGAFF. CDR3 DNA: TGTACCAGCAGTCTAGAAGCGGACGCCGGGGCTTTCTTT. Combining the CDR3 with reference TRBV25-1 and TRBJ1-1 gives the whole variable domain EADIYQTPRYLVIGTGKKITLECSQTMGHDKMYWYQQDPGMELHLIHYSYGVNSTEKGDLSSESTVSRIRTEHFPLTLESARPSHTSQYLCTSSLEADAGAFFGQGTRLTVV.

This clonotype has a count of ten or more. This sequence joins TRBV3-1 and TRBJ2-3; 11 bases fit TRBD2. The V gene end was trimmed by 3 bases and the J gene end by 10 bases; junction bases not matched to a gene: 3. The CDR3 is made up of 13 amino acids. Germline lookup yields CDR1 LGHDT and CDR2 YNNKEL (reference sequence). The CDR3 here is CASSQGTSGAQYF. CDR3 nucleotides: TGTGCCAGCAGCCAGGGGACTAGCGGCGCGCAGTATTTT.

This clonotype appeared a few times. The chain employs TRBV2 and TRBJ1-3, with D uncertain. CDR1 is SNHLY, CDR2 FYNNEI, per germline. Between the trimmed V and J ends, which lost 8 bases and 3 bases, there was a span of 14 bases. This CDR3 region has 14 residues. The CDR3 DNA follows: TGTGCCAGCGGGTTTGGGCGGAATGGAAACACCATATATTTT. Its protein is CASGFGRNGNTIYF. The full variable domain, rest sourced from reference TRBV2 and TRBJ1-3, is EPEVTQTPSHQVTQMGQEVILRCVPISNHLYFYWYRQILGQKVEFLVSFYNNEISEKSEIFDDQFSVERPDGSNFTLKIRSTKLEDSAMYFCASGFGRNGNTIYFGEGSWLTVV.

This clonotype was counted only a few times. J is TRBJ2-1 and V is TRBV29-1; tentative D call: TRBD2 (6 bases). The CDR3 extends over 17 amino acids. V was cut by 1 base and J by 3 bases, with 19 bases left in between. Germline V CDR1 and CDR2: SQVTM, ANQGSEA. The CDR3 loop is CSVEASRGIEYYNEQFF. The CDR3 DNA reads as TGCAGCGTTGAAGCCTCACGGGGGATCGAATACTACAATGAGCAGTTCTTC.